This T cell receptor (beta chain) was sequenced during a study of cytomegalovirus exposure and HLA in healthy donors. Findings and caveats of the study: Reportedly, TCR beta sequences accurately predicted HLA-A and HLA-B alleles in most subjects. The authors listed roughly 150 TCR beta chains as cytomegalovirus-associated.

CDR3 length: 12 residues. Germline lookup yields CDR1 SEHNR and CDR2 FQNEAQ (reference sequence). Trimming stripped 1 base from V and 6 bases from J, with 4 bases between. In the case of this clone: What it binds is unknown.

Primers: 60 Vbeta forward and 13 Jbeta reverse. Per the original methods: Around 9.9 million shared chains were among the approximately 87 million unique TCR beta chains that a later analysis counted. Data came from immunoSEQ multiplex PCR; TCRdb stores just in-frame clones and leaves some out. V, J and clone size reflect that table, while D and trimming were determined from the DNA. Among roughly 180,000 clones listed, about 80% were seen once. The rearrangement uses TRBV7-9 and TRBJ2-1; D uncertain. The source is a young man in good health and CMV-seronegative. Sequenced input: PBMCs. The chain's CDR3 is CASSLGSNEQFF. The CDR3 nucleotides are TGTGCCAGCAGCTTAGGTAGCAATGAGCAGTTCTTC.